This TCR beta chain was identified in a study of shared T cell receptors in the human thymus. Method: immunoSEQ multiplex PCR; TCRdb's copy keeps in-frame clones and lacks some. The table lists 450,000 to 650,000 clones, 70% to 80% of them singletons. J gave up 5 bases and V 3 bases, and 7 bases lay outside the gene matches. The CDR3 has 15 residues. Germline V gives CDR1 LGHNA, CDR2 YSLEER. These same records also appear under a second study, on human thymus T cells.

The chain joins TRBV4-3 to TRBJ1-1; 9 bases agree with TRBD1. Sample: thymocytes. The TCR originated in a boy younger than two with a congenital heart defect. Here the CDR3 reads CASSQGTGGETEAFF. The CDR3 DNA sequence: TGCGCCAGCAGCCAGGGCACAGGGGGCGAAACTGAAGCTTTCTTT.